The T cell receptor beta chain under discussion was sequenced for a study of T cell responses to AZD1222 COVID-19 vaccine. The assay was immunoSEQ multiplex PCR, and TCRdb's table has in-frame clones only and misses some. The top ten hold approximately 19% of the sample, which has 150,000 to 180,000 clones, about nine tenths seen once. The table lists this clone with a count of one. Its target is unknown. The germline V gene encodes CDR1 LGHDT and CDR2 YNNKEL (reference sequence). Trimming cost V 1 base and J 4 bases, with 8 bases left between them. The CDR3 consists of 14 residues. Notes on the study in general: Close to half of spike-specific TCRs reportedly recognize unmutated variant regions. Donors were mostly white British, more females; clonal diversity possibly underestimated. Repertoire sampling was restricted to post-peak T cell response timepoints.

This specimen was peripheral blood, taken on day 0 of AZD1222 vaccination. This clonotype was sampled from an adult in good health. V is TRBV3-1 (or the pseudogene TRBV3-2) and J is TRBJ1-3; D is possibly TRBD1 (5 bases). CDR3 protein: CASSQVSGGNTIYF. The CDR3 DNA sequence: TGTGCCAGCAGCCAAGTTTCAGGGGGAAACACCATATATTTT.